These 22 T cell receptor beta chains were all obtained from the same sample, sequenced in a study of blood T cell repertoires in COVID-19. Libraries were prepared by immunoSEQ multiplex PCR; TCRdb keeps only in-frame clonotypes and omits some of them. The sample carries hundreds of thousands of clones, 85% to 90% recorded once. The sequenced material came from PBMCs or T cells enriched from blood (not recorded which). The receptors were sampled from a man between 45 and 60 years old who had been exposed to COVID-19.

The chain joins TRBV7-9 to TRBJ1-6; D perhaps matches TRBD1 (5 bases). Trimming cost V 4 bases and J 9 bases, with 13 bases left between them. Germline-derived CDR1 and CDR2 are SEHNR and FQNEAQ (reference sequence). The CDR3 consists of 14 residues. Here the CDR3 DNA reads TGTGCCAGCAGCTCGGATAGACAGAGTTCACCCCTCCACTTT. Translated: CASSSDRQSSPLHF.

CDR3 amino acids: CASMSQGTTEAFF. Here the CDR3 DNA reads TGTGCCAGCATGTCACAGGGGACCACTGAAGCTTTCTTT. The rearrangement links TRBV2 to TRBJ1-1; 7 nucleotides line up with TRBD1. CDR1 is SNHLY and CDR2 is FYNNEI in the germline V gene. This CDR3 region has 13 residues. V lost 7 bases and J lost 4; bases outside the gene matches: 6.

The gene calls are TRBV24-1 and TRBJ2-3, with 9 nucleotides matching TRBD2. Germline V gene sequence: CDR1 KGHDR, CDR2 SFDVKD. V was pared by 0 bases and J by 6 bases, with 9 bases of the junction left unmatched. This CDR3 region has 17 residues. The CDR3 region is CATSDLKREDPWDTQYF. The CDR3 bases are TGTGCCACCAGTGATTTGAAGCGGGAGGATCCATGGGATACGCAGTATTTT.

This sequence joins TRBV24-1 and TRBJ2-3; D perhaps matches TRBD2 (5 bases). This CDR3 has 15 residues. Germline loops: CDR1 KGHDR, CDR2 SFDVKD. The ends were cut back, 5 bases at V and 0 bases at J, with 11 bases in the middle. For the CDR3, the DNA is TGTGCCACCAGTGTCGGGGTCCATAGCACAGATACGCAGTATTTT. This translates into CATSVGVHSTDTQYF.

CDR3 residues: CASSSGLAGGPVVEQFF. DNA of the CDR3: TGCGCCAGCAGCTCTGGACTAGCGGGAGGGCCCGTGGTTGAGCAGTTCTTC. The rearrangement links TRBV5-1 to TRBJ2-1, with TRBD2 matching over 15 bases. J lost 9 bases, V lost 3 bases, and 10 bases had no gene match. CDR3 length: 17 amino acids. Germline CDR1 is SGHRS and CDR2 is YFSETQ. Full variable domain (outside the CDR3, taken from reference TRBV5-1 and TRBJ2-1): KAGVTQTPRYLIKTRGQQVTLSCSPISGHRSVSWYQQTPGQGLQFLFEYFSETQRNKGNFPGRFSGRQFSNSRSEMNVSTLELGDSALYLCASSSGLAGGPVVEQFFGPGTRLTVL.

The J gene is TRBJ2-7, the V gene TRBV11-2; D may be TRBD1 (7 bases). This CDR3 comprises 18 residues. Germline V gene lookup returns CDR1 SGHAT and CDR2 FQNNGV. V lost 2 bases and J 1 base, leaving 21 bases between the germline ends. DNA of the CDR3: TGTGCCAGCAGCTTATCGTCAAGAGGAGGGGGCCGGTCCTACGAGCAGTACTTC. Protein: CASSLSSRGGGRSYEQYF.

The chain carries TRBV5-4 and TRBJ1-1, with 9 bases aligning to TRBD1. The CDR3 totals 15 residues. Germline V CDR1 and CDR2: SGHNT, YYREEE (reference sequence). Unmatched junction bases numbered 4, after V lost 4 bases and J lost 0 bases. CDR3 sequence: CASSIGTGMNTEAFF. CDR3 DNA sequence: TGTGCCAGCAGCATCGGGACAGGGATGAACACTGAAGCTTTCTTT.

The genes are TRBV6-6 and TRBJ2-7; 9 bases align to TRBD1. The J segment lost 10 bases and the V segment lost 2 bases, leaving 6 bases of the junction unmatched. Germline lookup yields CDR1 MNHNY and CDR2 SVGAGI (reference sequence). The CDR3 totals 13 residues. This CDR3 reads CASSYGGQGGQYV. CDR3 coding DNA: TGTGCCAGCAGTTACGGGGGACAGGGTGGACAGTACGTC.

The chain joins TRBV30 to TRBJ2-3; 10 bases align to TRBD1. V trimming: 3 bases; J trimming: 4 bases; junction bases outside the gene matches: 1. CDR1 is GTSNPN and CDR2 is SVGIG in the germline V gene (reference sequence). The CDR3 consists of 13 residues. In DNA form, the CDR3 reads TGTGCCTGGAGGACAGGGGGCCCAGATACGCAGTATTTT. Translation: CAWRTGGPDTQYF. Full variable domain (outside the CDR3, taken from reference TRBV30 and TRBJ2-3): SQTIHQWPATLVQPVGSPLSLECTVEGTSNPNLYWYRQAAGRGLQLLFYSVGIGQISSEVPQNLSASRPQDRQFILSSKKLLLSDSGFYLCAWRTGGPDTQYFGPGTRLTVL.

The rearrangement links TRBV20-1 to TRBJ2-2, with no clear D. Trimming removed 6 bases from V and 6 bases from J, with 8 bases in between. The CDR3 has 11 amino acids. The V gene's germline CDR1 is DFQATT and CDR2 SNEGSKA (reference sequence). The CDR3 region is CSAPSAGELFF. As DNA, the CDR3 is TGCAGTGCCCCTTCGGCCGGGGAGCTGTTTTTT.

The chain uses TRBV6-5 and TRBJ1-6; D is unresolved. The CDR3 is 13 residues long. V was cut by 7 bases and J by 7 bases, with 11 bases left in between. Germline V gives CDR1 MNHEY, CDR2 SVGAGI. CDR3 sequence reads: CASNKRANSPLHF. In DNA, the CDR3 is TGTGCCAGCAACAAGAGGGCCAATTCACCCCTCCACTTT.

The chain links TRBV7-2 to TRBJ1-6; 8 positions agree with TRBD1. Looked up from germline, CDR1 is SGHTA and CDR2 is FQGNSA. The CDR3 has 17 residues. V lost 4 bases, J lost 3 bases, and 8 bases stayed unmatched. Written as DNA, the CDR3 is TGTGCCAGCAGCTCGATCCAGGGGGCATTCTATAATTCACCCCTCCACTTT. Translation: CASSSIQGAFYNSPLHF.

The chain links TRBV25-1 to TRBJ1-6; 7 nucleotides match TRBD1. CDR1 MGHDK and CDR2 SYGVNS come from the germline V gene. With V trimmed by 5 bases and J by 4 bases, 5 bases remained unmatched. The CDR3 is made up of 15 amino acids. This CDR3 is CASSLAGGYNSPLHF. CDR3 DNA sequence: TGTGCCAGCAGTCTGGCAGGGGGGTATAATTCACCCCTCCACTTT. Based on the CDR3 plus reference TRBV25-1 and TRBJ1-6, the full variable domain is EADIYQTPRYLVIGTGKKITLECSQTMGHDKMYWYQQDPGMELHLIHYSYGVNSTEKGDLSSESTVSRIRTEHFPLTLESARPSHTSQYLCASSLAGGYNSPLHFGNGTRLTVT.

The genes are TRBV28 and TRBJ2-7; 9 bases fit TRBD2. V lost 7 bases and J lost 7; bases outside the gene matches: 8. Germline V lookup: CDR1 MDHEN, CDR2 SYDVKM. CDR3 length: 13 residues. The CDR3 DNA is TGTGCCAGCAACATAGCGGGAGTTGGGGAGCAGTACGTC. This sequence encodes CASNIAGVGEQYV.

The CDR3 DNA follows: TGTGCCAGCAGCCAACTTTACAATGAGCAGTTCTTC. This translates into CASSQLYNEQFF. This chain uses TRBV3-1 (or the pseudogene TRBV3-2) with TRBJ2-1; no reliable D call. V lost 2 bases and J 4 bases, leaving 3 bases between the germline ends. The CDR3 loop spans 12 amino acids. Germline V CDR1 and CDR2: LGHDT, YNNKEL (reference sequence).

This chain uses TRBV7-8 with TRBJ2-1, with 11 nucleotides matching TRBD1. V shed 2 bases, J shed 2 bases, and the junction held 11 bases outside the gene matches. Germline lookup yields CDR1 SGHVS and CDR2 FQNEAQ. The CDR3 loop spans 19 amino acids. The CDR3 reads CASSLLGQGDFPTYNEQFF. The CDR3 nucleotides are TGTGCCAGCAGCTTATTGGGACAGGGGGATTTCCCCACCTACAATGAGCAGTTCTTC.

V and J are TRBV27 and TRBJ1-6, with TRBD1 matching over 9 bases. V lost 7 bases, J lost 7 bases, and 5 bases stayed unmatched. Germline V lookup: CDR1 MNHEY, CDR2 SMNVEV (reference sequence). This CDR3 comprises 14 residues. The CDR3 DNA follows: TGTGCCAGCACCCACGGACAGGGGAATTCACCCCTCCACTTT. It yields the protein CASTHGQGNSPLHF.

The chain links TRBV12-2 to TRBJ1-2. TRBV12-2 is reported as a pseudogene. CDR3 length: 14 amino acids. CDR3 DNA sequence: TGTGCAAGCCCCGCTAGGGAGGGAGACTATGGCTACACCTTC. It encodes CASPAREGDYGYTF.

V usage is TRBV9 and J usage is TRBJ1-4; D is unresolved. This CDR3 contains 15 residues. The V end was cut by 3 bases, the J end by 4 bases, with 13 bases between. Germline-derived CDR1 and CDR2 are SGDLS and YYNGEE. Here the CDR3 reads CASSASFRVNEKLFF. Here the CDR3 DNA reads TGTGCCAGCAGCGCATCGTTCCGGGTTAATGAAAAACTGTTTTTT.

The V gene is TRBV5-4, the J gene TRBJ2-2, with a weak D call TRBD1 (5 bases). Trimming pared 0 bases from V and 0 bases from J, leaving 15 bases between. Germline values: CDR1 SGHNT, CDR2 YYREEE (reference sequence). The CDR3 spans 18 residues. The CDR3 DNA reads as TGTGCCAGCAGCTTGGCCACTCGAAGGGGAACGAACACCGGGGAGCTGTTTTTT. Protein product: CASSLATRRGTNTGELFF.

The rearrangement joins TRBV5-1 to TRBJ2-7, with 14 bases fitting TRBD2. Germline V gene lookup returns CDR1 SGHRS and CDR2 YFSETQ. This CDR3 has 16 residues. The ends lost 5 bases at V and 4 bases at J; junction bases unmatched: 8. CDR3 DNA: TGCGCCAGCAGTCATGGACTAGCGGGGGGTACTTACGAGCAGTACTTC. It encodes CASSHGLAGGTYEQYF.

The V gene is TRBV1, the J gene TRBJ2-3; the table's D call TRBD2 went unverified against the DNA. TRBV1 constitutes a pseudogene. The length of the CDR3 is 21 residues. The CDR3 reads CTSSPLGETSGSQQGTDTQYF. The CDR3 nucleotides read TGCACCAGCAGCCCGTTAGGGGAAACTAGCGGGTCCCAGCAGGGGACAGATACGCAGTATTTT.